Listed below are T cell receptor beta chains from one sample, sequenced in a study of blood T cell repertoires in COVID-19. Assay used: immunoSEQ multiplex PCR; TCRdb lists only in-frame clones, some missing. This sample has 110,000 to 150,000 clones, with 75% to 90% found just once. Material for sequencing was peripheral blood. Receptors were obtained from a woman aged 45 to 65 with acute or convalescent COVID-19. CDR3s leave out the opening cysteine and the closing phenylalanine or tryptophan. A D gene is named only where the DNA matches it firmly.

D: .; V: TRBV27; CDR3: ASGTDTPGGGYT
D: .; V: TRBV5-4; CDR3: ASSPDSYNEQF
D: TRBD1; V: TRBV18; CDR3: ASSPGTGSSYNEQF
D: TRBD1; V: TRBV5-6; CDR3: ASSLPGGSEPQH
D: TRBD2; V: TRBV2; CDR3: ASSRTSGQETQY
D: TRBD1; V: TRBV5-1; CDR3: ASATGGVLDGYT
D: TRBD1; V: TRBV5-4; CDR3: ASSYPGQRRNTEAF
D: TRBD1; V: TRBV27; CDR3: ASRVQGEAGELF
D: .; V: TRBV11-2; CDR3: ASSWEGAGEAF
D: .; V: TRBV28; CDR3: ASSSGNTEAF
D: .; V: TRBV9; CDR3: ASSVDTNQPQH
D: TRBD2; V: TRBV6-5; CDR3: ASSLLRDYPYEQY
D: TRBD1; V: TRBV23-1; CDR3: ASSLGQDYGYT
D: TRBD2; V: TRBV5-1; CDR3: ASSPGTSGSNEQF
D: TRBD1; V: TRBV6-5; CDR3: ASSTGQGPYNEQF
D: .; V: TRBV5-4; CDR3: ASSLGGGLLAKNIQY
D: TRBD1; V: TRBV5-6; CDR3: ASSAGTGPLRKY
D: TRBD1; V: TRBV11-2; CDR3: ASSVSTGGTYEQY
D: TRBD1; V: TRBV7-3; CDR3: ASSYDRGSGTGELF
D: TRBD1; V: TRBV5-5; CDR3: ASSPAQGAGTEAF
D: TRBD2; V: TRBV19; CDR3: ASSINPLGLAGDTQY
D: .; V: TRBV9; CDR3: ASSVAPQWDEKLF